This T cell receptor (beta chain) was recorded in a study of blood T cells in healthy people across ages. Looking at the study overall: Every two T cells gave about one barcoded beta molecule via template switching.

The use of a sample-barcoded 5' primer and a J-beta primer mix characterized a second PCR of about 7 to 12 cycles. TCRdb passed the 5' RACE reads through MiXCR, listing each CDR3 protein once. The sample lists about 510,000 distinct CDR3 sequences; around 27% were seen once. Samples each yielded at least 5 micrograms of total RNA. As regards this clonotype: The antigen is unknown.

This CDR3 is 14 amino acids long. The germline V gene has CDR1 SEHNR and CDR2 FQNEAQ (reference sequence). V was clipped by 4 bases and J by 5 bases, with 15 bases between them. Study-wide findings and caveats: Measured against age, TCR beta diversity per million T cells decreased in a roughly linear manner.

The same specimen was also included in a second study, on T cells of mothers and their children.

This rearrangement joins TRBV7-9 to TRBJ2-7, with D perhaps TRBD1 or TRBD2 (5 bases each). This sequence originates from a boy between 2 and 10 years old in good health. The sequenced material came from blood. The DNA of the CDR3 is TGTGCCAGCAGCTCCAGAGGGCAGGGCCACGAGCAGTACTTC. Translating gives CASSSRGQGHEQYF.